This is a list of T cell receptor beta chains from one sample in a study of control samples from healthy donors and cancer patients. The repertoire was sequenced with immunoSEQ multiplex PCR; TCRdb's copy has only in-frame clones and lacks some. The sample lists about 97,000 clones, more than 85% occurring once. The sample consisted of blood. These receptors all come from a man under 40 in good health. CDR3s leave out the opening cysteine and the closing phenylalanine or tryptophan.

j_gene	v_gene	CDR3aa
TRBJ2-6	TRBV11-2	ASSLDFFGSGANVLT
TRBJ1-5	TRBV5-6	ASTRRETIGNQPQH
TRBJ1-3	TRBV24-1	ATSDFRDNRNTIY
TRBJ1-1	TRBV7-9	ASSQQRGGPNDTEAF
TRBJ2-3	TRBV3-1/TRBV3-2	ASSHTGTYPDTQY
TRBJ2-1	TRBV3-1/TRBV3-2	ASSQWNEQF
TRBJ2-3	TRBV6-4	ASSDSSGGGTDTQY
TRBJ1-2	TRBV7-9	ASAIGGLGYGYT
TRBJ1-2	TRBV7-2	ASSPRGDGYT
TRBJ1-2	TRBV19	ASRGQAKHGYT
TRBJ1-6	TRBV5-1	ASSFGQGNNSPLH
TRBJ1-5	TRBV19	ASSPGQHSNQPQH
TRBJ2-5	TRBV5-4	ASSILPQETQY
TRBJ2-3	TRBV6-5	ASSSPGLADAQY
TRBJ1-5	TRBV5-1	ASSLMAGEQPQH
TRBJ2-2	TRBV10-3	AISEQGGFANTGELF
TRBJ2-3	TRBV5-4	ASSLGDRGWTDTQY
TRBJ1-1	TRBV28	ASSLHPGTFQGAF
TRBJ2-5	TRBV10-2	ASAGGFQETQY
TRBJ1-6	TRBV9	ASSVEPEETPLH
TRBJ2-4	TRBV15	ATSPAGAGWAKNIQY
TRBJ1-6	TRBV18	ASSPGAWRENSPLH
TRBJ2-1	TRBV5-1	ASSSGSSYNEQF
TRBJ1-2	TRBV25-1	ASSGGGMNNYGYT
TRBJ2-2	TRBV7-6	ASSLAGHTGELF
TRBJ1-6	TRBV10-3	AISFLTGGTLH
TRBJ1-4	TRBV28	ASRPGGPVEKLF
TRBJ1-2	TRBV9	ASSMARSDYGYT
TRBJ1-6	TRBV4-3	ASSHPGTASPLH
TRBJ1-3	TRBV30	AWSLYGSGNTIY
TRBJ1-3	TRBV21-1	ASSKLVERGDGNTIY
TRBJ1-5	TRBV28	ASSLWGQPQH
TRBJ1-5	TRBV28	ASNDLTDSNQPQH
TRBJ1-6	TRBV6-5	ASRSGTLGKPLH
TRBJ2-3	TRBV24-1	ATSDLGGWGTDTQY
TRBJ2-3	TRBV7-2	ASSGLAQRTDTQY
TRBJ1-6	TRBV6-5	ASSQSSYNSPLH
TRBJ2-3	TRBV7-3	ASSPGQGVVTDTQY
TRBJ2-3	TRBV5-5	ASSLVQGASTDTQY
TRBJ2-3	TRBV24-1	ATLPPGRSREDTQY
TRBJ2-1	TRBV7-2	ASSLNNEQF
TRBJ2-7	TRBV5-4	ASGNQGYEQY
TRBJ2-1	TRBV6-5	ASSLGTRATNEQF
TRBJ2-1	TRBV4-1	ASNLEGGPYNEQF
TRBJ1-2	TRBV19	ASRKSDNYGYT
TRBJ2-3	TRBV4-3	ASSQDTGAVSTDTQY
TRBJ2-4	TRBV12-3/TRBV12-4	ASRGAKNIQY
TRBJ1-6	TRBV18	ASSLDPDRSSYNSPLH
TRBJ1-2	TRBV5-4	ASSLVRGGYGYT
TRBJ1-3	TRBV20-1	SASAGAGNTIY